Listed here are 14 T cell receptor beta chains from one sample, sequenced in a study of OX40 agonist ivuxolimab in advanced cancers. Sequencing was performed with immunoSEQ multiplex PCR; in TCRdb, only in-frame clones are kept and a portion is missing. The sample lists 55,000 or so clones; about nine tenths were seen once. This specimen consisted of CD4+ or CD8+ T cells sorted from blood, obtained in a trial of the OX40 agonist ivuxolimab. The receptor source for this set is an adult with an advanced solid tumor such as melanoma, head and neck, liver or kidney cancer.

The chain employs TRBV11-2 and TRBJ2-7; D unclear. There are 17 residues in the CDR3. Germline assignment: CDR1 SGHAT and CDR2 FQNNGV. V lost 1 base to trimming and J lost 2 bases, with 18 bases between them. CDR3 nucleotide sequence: TGTGCCAGCAGCTTAGCTTTGGGGAAGGGTTCACCCTACGAGCAGTACTTC. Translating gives CASSLALGKGSPYEQYF.

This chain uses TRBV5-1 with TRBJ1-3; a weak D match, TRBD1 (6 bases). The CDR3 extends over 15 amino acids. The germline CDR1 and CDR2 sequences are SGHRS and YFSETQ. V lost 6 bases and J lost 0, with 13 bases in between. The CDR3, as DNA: TGCGCCAGCACTACAGGGATGATCTCTGGAAACACCATATATTTT. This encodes CASTTGMISGNTIYF. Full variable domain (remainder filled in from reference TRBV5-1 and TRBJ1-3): KAGVTQTPRYLIKTRGQQVTLSCSPISGHRSVSWYQQTPGQGLQFLFEYFSETQRNKGNFPGRFSGRQFSNSRSEMNVSTLELGDSALYLCASTTGMISGNTIYFGEGSWLTVV.

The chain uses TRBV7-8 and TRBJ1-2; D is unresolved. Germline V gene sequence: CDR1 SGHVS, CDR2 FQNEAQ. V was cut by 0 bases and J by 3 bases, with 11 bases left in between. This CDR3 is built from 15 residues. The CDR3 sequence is CASSLAHSSYYGYTF. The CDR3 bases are TGTGCCAGCAGCTTAGCGCATAGCAGCTACTATGGCTACACCTTC.

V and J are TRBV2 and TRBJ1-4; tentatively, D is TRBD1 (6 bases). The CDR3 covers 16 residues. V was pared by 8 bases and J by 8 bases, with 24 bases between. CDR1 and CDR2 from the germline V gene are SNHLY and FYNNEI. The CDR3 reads CASQKFKSGEGEKLFF. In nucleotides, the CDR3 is TGTGCCAGCCAAAAATTTAAATCAGGGGAAGGGGAAAAACTGTTTTTT.

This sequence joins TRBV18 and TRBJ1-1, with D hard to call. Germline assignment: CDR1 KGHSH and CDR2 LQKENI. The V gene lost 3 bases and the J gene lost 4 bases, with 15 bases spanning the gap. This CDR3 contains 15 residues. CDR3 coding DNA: TGTGCCAGCTCACCGAGGGAGGCGGATACCACTGAAGCTTTCTTT. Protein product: CASSPREADTTEAFF.

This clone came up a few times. This CDR3 is CASSLGTTTDTQYF. Here the CDR3 DNA reads TGCGCCAGCAGCTTGGGTACCACCACAGATACGCAGTATTTT. This chain links TRBV5-1 with TRBJ2-3; no reliable D call. The V gene's germline CDR1 is SGHRS and CDR2 YFSETQ. This CDR3 comprises 14 residues. Trimming pared 0 bases from V and 2 bases from J, leaving 7 bases between.

The CDR3 loop is CASSLAVGGTGTSPLHF. The CDR3 bases are TGTGCCAGCAGCTTAGCGGTGGGGGGGACAGGGACCTCACCCCTCCACTTT. This chain connects TRBV7-8 to TRBJ1-6, with 9 bases aligning to TRBD1. Germline CDR1 and CDR2: SGHVS and FQNEAQ. V was clipped by 0 bases and J by 10 bases; unmatched bases: 10. CDR3 length: 17 amino acids.

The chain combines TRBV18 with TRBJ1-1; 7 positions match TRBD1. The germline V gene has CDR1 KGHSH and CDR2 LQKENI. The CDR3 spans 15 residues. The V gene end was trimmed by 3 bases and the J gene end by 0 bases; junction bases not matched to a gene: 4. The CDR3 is CASSPFDRVNTEAFF. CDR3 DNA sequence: TGTGCCAGCTCACCGTTTGACAGGGTGAACACTGAAGCTTTCTTT. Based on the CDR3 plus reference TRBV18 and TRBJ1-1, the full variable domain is NAGVMQNPRHLVRRRGQEARLRCSPMKGHSHVYWYRQLPEEGLKFMVYLQKENIIDESGMPKERFSAEFPKEGPSILRIQQVVRGDSAAYFCASSPFDRVNTEAFFGQGTRLTVV.

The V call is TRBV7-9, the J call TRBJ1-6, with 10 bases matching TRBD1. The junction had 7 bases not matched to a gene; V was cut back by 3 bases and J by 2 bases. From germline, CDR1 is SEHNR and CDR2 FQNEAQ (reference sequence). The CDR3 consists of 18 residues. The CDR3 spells CASSFPTGGRTYNSPLHF. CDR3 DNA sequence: TGTGCCAGCAGCTTTCCGACAGGGGGCAGAACCTATAATTCACCCCTCCACTTT.

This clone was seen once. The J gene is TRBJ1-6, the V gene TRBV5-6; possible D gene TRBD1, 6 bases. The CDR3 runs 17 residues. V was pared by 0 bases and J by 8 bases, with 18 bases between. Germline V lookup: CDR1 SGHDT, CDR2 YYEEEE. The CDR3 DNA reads TGTGCCAGCAGCTTGGCATCGGGGGCACCCGCCTATTCACCCCTCCACTTT. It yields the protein CASSLASGAPAYSPLHF. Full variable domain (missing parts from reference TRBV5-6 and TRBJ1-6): DAGVTQSPTHLIKTRGQQVTLRCSPKSGHDTVSWYQQALGQGPQFIFQYYEEEERQRGNFPDRFSGHQFPNYSSELNVNALLLGDSALYLCASSLASGAPAYSPLHFGNGTRLTVT.

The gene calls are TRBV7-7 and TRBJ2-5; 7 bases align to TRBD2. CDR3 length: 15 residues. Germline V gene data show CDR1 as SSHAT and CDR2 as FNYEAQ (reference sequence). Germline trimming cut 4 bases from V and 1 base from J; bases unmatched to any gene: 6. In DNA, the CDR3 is TGTGCCAGCAGCTATACAGCGGGACCCCAAGAGACCCAGTACTTC. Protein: CASSYTAGPQETQYF. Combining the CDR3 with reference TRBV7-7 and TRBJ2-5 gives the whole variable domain GAGVSQSPRYKVTKRGQDVTLRCDPISSHATLYWYQQALGQGPEFLTYFNYEAQPDKSGLPSDRFSAERPEGSISTLTIQRTEQRDSAMYRCASSYTAGPQETQYFGPGTRLLVL.

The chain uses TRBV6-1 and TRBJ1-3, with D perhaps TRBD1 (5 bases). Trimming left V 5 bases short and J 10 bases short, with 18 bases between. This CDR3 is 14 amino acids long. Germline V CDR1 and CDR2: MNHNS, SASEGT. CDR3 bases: TGTGCCAGCAGTTCACCGGGACGTCAAAGGACCATATATTTT. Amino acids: CASSSPGRQRTIYF.

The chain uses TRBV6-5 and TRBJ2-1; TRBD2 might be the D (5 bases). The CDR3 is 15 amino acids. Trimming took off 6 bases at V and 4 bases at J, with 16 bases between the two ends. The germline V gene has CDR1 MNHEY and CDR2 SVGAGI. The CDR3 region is CASSPTRTFYNEQFF. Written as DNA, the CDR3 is TGTGCCAGCAGCCCCACTCGGACTTTTTACAATGAGCAGTTCTTC.

Written as DNA, the CDR3 is TGCGCCAGCAGCTTGGCCTGGGGGGGTGGCTACACCTTC. Its protein is CASSLAWGGGYTF. The chain combines TRBV5-1 with TRBJ1-2; D possibly corresponds to TRBD1 (5 bases). The V end was cut by 0 bases, the J end by 7 bases, with 10 bases between. This CDR3 contains 13 residues. CDR1 and CDR2 from the germline V gene are SGHRS and YFSETQ.